This passage covers 20 T cell receptor beta chains from one sample sequenced in a study of T-cell memory formation after mild COVID-19 listed by TCRdb under 2021. The library was built by means of 5' RACE. TCRdb lists the instrument as Illumina NovaSeq 6000. The public reads were reprocessed in TCRdb via fastp at Q25 and MiXCR, keeping in-frame beta chains. Identical CDR3 proteins give one entry, which carries the most common genes and DNA. Within this sample are about 560,000 distinct CDR3 sequences, with around 16% of them counted one time only. Jointly, the top ten make up less than 10% of the sample. The source material was PBMCs or a T cell subset sorted from them (not recorded which). The receptor set was obtained from an adult woman who had mild COVID-19 (a few samples of this study predate the infection). The sample titles of this study are shuffled in the database, so cell type and time point are left out; the donor was told from shared clones.

A few counts support this clonotype. J is TRBJ2-7 and V is TRBV9, with a tentative D call TRBD1 (5 bases). The CDR3 length is 14 residues. Germline values: CDR1 SGDLS, CDR2 YYNGEE. V was shortened by 0 bases and J by 0 bases, with 7 bases between the two germline ends. CDR3 nucleotide sequence: TGTGCCAGCAGCGTAGGACAGACCTCCTACGAGCAGTACTTC. Its translation is CASSVGQTSYEQYF. The full variable domain, its missing parts supplied by reference TRBV9 and TRBJ2-7, is DSGVTQTPKHLITATGQRVTLRCSPRSGDLSVYWYQQSLDQGLQFLIQYYNGEERAKGNILERFSAQQFPDLHSELNLSSLELGDSALYFCASSVGQTSYEQYFGPGTRLTVT.

This clonotype was detected only a few times. The chain has TRBV7-6 and TRBJ1-4; TRBD1 agrees at 7 bases. The CDR3 has 14 residues. V dropped 0 bases and J dropped 11; count of bases not matched to a gene: 6. Germline CDR1 is SGHVS and CDR2 is FNYEAQ. DNA of the CDR3: TGTGCCAGCAGCTTAGCGGAGGGGGCCGGCAAACTGTTTTTT. It is translated as CASSLAEGAGKLFF.

This clonotype was seen more than once but under ten times. The junction differs from germline at one of its ends, possibly a read error. The chain joins TRBV3-1 to TRBJ2-2; D is unresolved. CDR1 and CDR2 from the germline V gene are LGHDT and YNNKEL (reference sequence). The CDR3 has 17 amino acids. The CDR3 sequence is CASSPDTRFWNAGELFF. CDR3 bases: TGTGCCAGCAGCCCAGACACCCGTTTCTGGAACGCCGGGGAGCTGTTTTTT.

The chain joins TRBV27 to TRBJ2-7, with TRBD1 identical over 9 bases. Trimming at V came to 5 bases and at J to 2 bases, leaving 13 bases not matched to a gene. The CDR3 contains 17 residues. Germline V gene lookup returns CDR1 MNHEY and CDR2 SMNVEV (reference sequence). The CDR3 sequence: CASSPGQGLPNTYEQYF. The CDR3 region has the DNA TGTGCCAGCAGTCCCGGACAGGGGCTACCTAATACCTACGAGCAGTACTTC.

This clonotype occurred a few times. This chain links TRBV11-2 with TRBJ2-1, with 12 bases fitting TRBD2. The junction had 5 bases not matched to a gene; V was cut back by 5 bases and J by 6 bases. The CDR3 length is 15 residues. Germline V CDR1 and CDR2: SGHAT, FQNNGV. The DNA for the CDR3 is TGTGCCAGCAGCCGGACTAGCGGGGCGCTCAATGAGCAGTTCTTC. This gives the protein CASSRTSGALNEQFF.

This clonotype was counted only a few times. The CDR3 nucleotides read TGTGCCAGCAGCTGGGACAGGACTGAGCAGTTCTTC. Protein product: CASSWDRTEQFF. The rearrangement uses TRBV5-6 and TRBJ2-1, with TRBD1 identical over 8 bases. V shed 3 bases, J shed 9 bases, and the junction held 2 bases outside the gene matches. Per germline, CDR1 SGHDT and CDR2 YYEEEE. The CDR3 is made up of 12 amino acids.

J is TRBJ2-3 and V is TRBV14; TRBD1 matches at 7 bases. The CDR3 has 16 residues. V dropped 4 bases and J dropped 2; count of bases not matched to a gene: 9. Germline V gives CDR1 SGHDN, CDR2 FVKESK. The CDR3, as DNA: TGTGCCAGCAGCCCTCTAAGACAGGGACCCACAGATACGCAGTATTTT. This gives the protein CASSPLRQGPTDTQYF.

In DNA, the CDR3 is TGTGCCACCAGCAGATTGGACAGGGGGCGCGTGGGGAACACTGAAGCTTTCTTT. It is translated as CATSRLDRGRVGNTEAFF. J is TRBJ1-1 and V is TRBV15, with 11 bases aligning to TRBD1. V was pared by 2 bases and J by 1 base, with 9 bases of the junction left unmatched. The CDR3 contains 18 residues. CDR1 and CDR2 from the germline V gene are LNHNV and YYDKDF (reference sequence).

The chain has TRBV24-1 and TRBJ2-1; D gene unclear. CDR1 KGHDR and CDR2 SFDVKD come from the germline V gene. The CDR3 covers 12 residues. Trimming pared 4 bases from V and 15 bases from J, leaving 15 bases between. Here the CDR3 reads CATSDDGLVSFF. The CDR3 DNA reads TGTGCCACCAGTGACGACGGCCTAGTGTCGTTCTTC.

This clonotype was seen more than once but under ten times. J is TRBJ2-3 and V is TRBV12-3 or TRBV12-4; 8 bases are a match to TRBD2. Trimming removed 5 bases from V and 4 bases from J; junction bases left unmatched: 8. The CDR3 is made up of 15 amino acids. Here the CDR3 DNA reads TGTGCCAGCAGTCACCGGGGGGGGTCCCCAGATACGCAGTATTTT. Its translation is CASSHRGGSPDTQYF.

This clonotype was observed a few times. CDR3: CASSLQSGGSYNEQFF. Written as DNA, the CDR3 is TGTGCCAGCAGCTTACAGAGCGGGGGCTCCTACAATGAGCAGTTCTTC. The chain carries TRBV7-2 and TRBJ2-1; TRBD2 matches 8 bases. With V trimmed by 2 bases and J by 0 bases, 3 bases remained unmatched. Germline-derived CDR1 and CDR2 are SGHTA and FQGNSA. The CDR3 spans 16 residues.

This clonotype was detected a few times. The chain combines TRBV29-1 with TRBJ2-7; 7 positions agree with TRBD1. Trimming cost V 3 bases and J 2 bases; bases outside gene matches: 7. Per the germline V gene, CDR1 is SQVTM and CDR2 is ANQGSEA. The CDR3 consists of 14 residues. The CDR3 reads CSVDSEGQAYEQYF. For the CDR3, the DNA is TGCAGCGTTGATTCCGAAGGACAGGCCTACGAGCAGTACTTC.

This clonotype has more than one count but fewer than ten. This rearrangement joins TRBV19 to TRBJ1-4; D might be TRBD1 (5 bases). V shed 3 bases and J shed 9 bases, with 8 bases lying between them. The germline V gene has CDR1 LNHDA and CDR2 SQIVND (reference sequence). This CDR3 has 12 amino acids. Written as DNA, the CDR3 is TGTGCCAGTAGTATTGGGGGTCAAAAACTGTTTTTT. It is translated as CASSIGGQKLFF.

V is TRBV9 and J is TRBJ2-7; no definite D call. Germline V gives CDR1 SGDLS, CDR2 YYNGEE. The CDR3 totals 13 residues. With 2 bases removed from V and 4 bases from J, the gap between germline ends came to 10 bases. Written as DNA, the CDR3 is TGTGCCAGCAGCGTGGGATACGGTTACGAGCAGTACTTC. It translates to CASSVGYGYEQYF.

The chain recombines TRBV7-3 with TRBJ1-5, with a possible D match to TRBD1 (6 bases). Germline lookup yields CDR1 SGHTA and CDR2 FQGTGA. The CDR3 totals 15 residues. V was trimmed by 5 bases and J by 7 bases, leaving 18 bases between them. The CDR3 coding sequence is TGTGCCAGCAGCAAAGAGGGGGGGGCCGGGCAGCCCCAGCATTTT. It translates to CASSKEGGAGQPQHF.

The chain has TRBV9 and TRBJ2-7; 7 positions agree with TRBD2. After removal of 4 bases from V and 3 bases from J, the junction contained 10 bases not matched to a gene. CDR1 and CDR2 from the germline V gene are SGDLS and YYNGEE. The CDR3 covers 15 residues. For the CDR3, the DNA is TGTGCCAGCAGCACCTCCGCGGGAGCCTTCTACGAGCAGTACTTC. Its protein product is CASSTSAGAFYEQYF.

This clonotype came up a few times. This chain joins TRBV11-2 and TRBJ2-7; D perhaps matches TRBD2 (6 bases). The V end lost 2 bases, the J end lost 7 bases, and 18 bases lay between the germline ends. Germline V CDR1 and CDR2: SGHAT, FQNNGV. This CDR3 has 15 residues. CDR3 coding DNA: TGTGCCAGCAGCTTATTACGGGGGTCTCGGTTGGAGCAGTACTTC. Translated: CASSLLRGSRLEQYF.

The chain links TRBV4-3 to TRBJ2-7, with D possibly being TRBD2 (5 bases). Deletions cut 0 bases from V and 7 bases from J, with 13 bases between. The germline V gene has CDR1 LGHNA and CDR2 YSLEER. The CDR3 is made up of 14 amino acids. Written as DNA, the CDR3 is TGCGCCAGCAGCCAAGATAGTCCGGGGAGAGAGCAGTACTTC. This sequence encodes CASSQDSPGREQYF.

This chain connects TRBV7-6 to TRBJ2-7; TRBD1 might be the D (6 bases). CDR3 length: 13 residues. The V end lost 5 bases, the J end lost 4 bases, and 12 bases lay between the germline ends. Germline V CDR1 and CDR2: SGHVS, FNYEAQ. CDR3 protein: CASSLQGRYEQYF. CDR3 in DNA: TGTGCCAGCAGCCTCCAGGGGAGATACGAGCAGTACTTC.

There are a few counts of this clonotype. The CDR3, as DNA: TGTGCCAGCAGCCTCGACAGGGATGGTACGCAGTATTTT. This encodes CASSLDRDGTQYF. V gene TRBV14 combines with J gene TRBJ2-3, with 7 bases fitting TRBD1. This CDR3 is 13 amino acids long. V dropped 4 bases and J dropped 8; count of bases not matched to a gene: 6. CDR1 SGHDN and CDR2 FVKESK come from the germline V gene.